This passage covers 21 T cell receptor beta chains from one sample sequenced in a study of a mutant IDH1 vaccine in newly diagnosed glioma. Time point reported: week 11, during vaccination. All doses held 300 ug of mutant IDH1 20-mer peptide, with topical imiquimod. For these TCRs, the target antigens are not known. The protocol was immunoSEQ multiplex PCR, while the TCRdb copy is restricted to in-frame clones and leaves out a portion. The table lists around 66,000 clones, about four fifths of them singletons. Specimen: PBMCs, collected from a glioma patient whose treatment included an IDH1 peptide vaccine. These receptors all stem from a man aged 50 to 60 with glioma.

The CDR3 DNA sequence: TGTGCCAGCAGTTACGGATACCAAGGCGGCTACACCTTC. Amino acid sequence: CASSYGYQGGYTF. V and J are TRBV6-5 and TRBJ1-2, with D uncertain. V gave up 2 bases and J gave up 8 bases, with 12 bases separating them. CDR1 is MNHEY, CDR2 SVGAGI, per germline. The CDR3 extends over 13 amino acids.

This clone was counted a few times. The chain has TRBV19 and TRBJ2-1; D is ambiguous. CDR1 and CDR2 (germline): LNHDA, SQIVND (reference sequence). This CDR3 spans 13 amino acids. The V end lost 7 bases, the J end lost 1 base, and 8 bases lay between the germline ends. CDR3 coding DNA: TGTGCCAGTAAGGAACAATCCTACAATGAGCAGTTCTTC. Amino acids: CASKEQSYNEQFF.

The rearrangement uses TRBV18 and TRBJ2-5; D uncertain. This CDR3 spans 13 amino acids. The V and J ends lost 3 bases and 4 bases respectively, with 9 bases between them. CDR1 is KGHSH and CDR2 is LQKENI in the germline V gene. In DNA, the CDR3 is TGTGCCAGCTCACCTAGACCTGGAGAGACCCAGTACTTC. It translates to CASSPRPGETQYF.

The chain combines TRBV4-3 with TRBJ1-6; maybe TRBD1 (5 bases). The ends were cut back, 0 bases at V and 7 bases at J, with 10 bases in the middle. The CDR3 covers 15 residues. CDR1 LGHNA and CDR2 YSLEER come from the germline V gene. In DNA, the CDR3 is TGCGCCAGCAGCCAAGAGCTGGGGCCCAATTCACCCCTCCACTTT. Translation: CASSQELGPNSPLHF.

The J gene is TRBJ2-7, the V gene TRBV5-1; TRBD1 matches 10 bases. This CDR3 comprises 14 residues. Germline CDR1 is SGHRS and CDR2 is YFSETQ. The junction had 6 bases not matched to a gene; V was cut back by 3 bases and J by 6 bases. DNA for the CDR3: TGCGCCAGCAGCTCGACAGGGGGCTCGGGCGAGCAGTACTTC. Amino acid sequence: CASSSTGGSGEQYF.

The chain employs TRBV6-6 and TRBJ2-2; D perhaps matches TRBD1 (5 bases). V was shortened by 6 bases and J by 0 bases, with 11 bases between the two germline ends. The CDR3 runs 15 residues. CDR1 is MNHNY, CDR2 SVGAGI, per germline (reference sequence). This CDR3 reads CASRRQPANTGELFF. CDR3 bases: TGTGCCAGCAGACGACAGCCCGCGAACACCGGGGAGCTGTTTTTT.

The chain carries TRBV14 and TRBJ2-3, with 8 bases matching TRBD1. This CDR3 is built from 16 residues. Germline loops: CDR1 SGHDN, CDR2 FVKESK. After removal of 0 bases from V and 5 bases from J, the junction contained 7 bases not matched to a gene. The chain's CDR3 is CASSQDRGLVIDTQYF. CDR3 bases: TGTGCCAGCAGCCAAGACAGGGGGCTTGTTATAGATACGCAGTATTTT.

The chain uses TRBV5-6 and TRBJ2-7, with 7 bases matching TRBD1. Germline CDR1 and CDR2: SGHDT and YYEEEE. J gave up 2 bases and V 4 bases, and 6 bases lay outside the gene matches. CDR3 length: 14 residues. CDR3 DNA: TGTGCCAGCAGCCTCCGACAGGGCGCCTACGAGCAGTACTTC. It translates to CASSLRQGAYEQYF.

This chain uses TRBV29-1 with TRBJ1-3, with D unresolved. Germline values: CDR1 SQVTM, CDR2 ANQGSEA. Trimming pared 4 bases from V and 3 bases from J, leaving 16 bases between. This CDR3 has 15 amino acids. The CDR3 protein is CSVGQVTPGGNTIYF. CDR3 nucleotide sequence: TGCAGCGTTGGTCAGGTAACCCCAGGTGGAAACACCATATATTTT.

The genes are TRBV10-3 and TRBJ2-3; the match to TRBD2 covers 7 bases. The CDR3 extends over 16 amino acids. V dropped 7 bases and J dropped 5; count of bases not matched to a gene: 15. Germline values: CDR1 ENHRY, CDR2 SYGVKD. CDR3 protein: CAIKVGPGGGLDTQYF. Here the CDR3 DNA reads TGTGCCATCAAGGTGGGGCCGGGAGGAGGATTAGATACGCAGTATTTT.

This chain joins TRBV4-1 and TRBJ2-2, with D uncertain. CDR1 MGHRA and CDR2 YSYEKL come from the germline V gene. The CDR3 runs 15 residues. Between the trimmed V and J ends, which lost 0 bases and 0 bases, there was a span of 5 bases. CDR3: CASSQDRANTGELFF. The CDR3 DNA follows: TGCGCCAGCAGCCAAGATCGCGCGAACACCGGGGAGCTGTTTTTT.

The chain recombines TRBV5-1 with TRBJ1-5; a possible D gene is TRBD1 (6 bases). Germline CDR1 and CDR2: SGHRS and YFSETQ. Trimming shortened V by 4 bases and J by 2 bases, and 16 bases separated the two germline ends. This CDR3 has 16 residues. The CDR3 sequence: CASSLTGSYGNQPQHF. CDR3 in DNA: TGCGCCAGCAGCCTAACAGGGTCGTACGGCAATCAGCCCCAGCATTTT.

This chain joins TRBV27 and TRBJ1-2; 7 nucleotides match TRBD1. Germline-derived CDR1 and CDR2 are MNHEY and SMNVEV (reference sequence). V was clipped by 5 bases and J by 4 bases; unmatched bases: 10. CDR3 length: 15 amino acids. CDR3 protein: CASSQDRVIVYGYTF. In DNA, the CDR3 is TGTGCCAGCAGTCAAGACAGGGTAATCGTCTATGGCTACACCTTC.

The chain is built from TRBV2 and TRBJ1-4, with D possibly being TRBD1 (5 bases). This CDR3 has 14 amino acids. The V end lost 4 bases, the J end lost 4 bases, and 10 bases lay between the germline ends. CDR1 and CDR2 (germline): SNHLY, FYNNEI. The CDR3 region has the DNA TGTGCCAGCAGTGGGGGCGCAGATAATGAAAAACTGTTTTTT. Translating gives CASSGGADNEKLFF.

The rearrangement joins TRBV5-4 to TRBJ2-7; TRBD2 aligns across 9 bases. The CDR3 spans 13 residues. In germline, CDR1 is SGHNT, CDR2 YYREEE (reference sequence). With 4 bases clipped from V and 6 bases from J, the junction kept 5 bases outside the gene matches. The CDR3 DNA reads TGTGCCAGCAGCGCCGGGACTAGCTTCGAGCAGTACTTC. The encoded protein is CASSAGTSFEQYF.

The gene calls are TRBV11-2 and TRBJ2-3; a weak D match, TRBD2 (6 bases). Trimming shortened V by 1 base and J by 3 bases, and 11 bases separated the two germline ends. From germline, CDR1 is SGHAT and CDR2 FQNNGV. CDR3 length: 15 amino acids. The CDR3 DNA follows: TGTGCCAGCAGCTTAGGTGGGGGGATTACAGATACGCAGTATTTT. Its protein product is CASSLGGGITDTQYF.

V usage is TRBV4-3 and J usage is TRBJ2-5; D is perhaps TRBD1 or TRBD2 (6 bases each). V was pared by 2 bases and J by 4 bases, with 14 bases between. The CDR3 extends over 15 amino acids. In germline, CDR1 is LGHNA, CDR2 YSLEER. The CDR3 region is CASSQTWGALETQYF. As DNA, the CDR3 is TGCGCCAGCAGCCAAACCTGGGGGGCCTTAGAGACCCAGTACTTC.

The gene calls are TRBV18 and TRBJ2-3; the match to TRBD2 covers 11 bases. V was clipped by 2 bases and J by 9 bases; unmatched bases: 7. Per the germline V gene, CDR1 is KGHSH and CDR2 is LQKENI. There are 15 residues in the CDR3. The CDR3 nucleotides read TGTGCCAGCTCACCAACTAGCGGGAGATTAGGGACGCAGTATTTT. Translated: CASSPTSGRLGTQYF.

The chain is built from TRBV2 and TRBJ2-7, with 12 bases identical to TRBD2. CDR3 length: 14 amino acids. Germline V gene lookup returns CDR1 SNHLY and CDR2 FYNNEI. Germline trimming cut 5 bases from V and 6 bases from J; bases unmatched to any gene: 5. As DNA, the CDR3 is TGTGCCAGCAGTCGACTAGCGGGAGCCCTCGAGCAGTACTTC. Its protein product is CASSRLAGALEQYF.

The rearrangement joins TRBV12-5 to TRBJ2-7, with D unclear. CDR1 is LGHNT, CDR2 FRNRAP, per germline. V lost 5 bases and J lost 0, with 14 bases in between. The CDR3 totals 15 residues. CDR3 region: CASGPRSASSYEQYF. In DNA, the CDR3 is TGTGCTAGTGGTCCCCGTTCAGCGAGCTCCTACGAGCAGTACTTC.

The CDR3 spells CASSHKRAYNEQFF. CDR3 nucleotides: TGTGCCAGTAGTCACAAGCGGGCCTACAATGAGCAGTTCTTC. V gene TRBV19 combines with J gene TRBJ2-1; TRBD2 is a possible D gene (6 bases). Trimming pared 5 bases from V and 2 bases from J, leaving 10 bases between. The length of the CDR3 is 14 residues. In germline, CDR1 is LNHDA, CDR2 SQIVND (reference sequence).